The clone carrying this T cell receptor beta chain was counted only a few times. Its antigen remains unidentified. The CDR3 is 13 amino acids. With 3 bases removed from V and 2 bases from J, the gap between germline ends came to 8 bases. Germline V gene data show CDR1 as SGHKS and CDR2 as YYEKEE (reference sequence). This record comes from a study of early stage breast cancer tumors. Across the study: Roughly 8 ER+/PR+/HER2- tumors were invasive ductal; four were invasive lobular. Broader study findings: Comparing each tissue with blood distinguished tumor from normal in about 90% of the 16 patients.

TCRdb keeps only in-frame clones here, not all; method: immunoSEQ multiplex PCR. This sample has almost 55,000 clones, with approximately 90% found just once. The source is a person aged 65 to 85 with breast cancer. The chain recombines TRBV5-5 with TRBJ1-1; D gene unclear. Specimen: blood. CDR3 bases: TGTGCCAGCAGCTCGGGATATAACACTGAAGCTTTCTTT. Its translation is CASSSGYNTEAFF.